Sequencing of this T cell receptor beta chain was carried out in a study of T-cell reconstitution after alpha-beta-depleted transplantation in children. Study-wide results and limits: In some patients, recipient T cells and intrathymic progenitors surviving conditioning explained high day-60 diversity. Newly made T cells mostly supplied T-cell counts and diversity one year after transplant. It was reported that alpha-beta T cells came from several hundred expanded graft clones (about two months after transplant).

Unmatched junction bases numbered 13, after V lost 2 bases and J lost 0 bases. There are 19 residues in the CDR3. The germline gives CDR1 SGHVS, CDR2 FQNEAQ. This clonotype has a count of ten or more. No antigen is known for it. As it was prepared, the TCRbeta library received unique molecular identifiers. TCRdb re-called the PCR reads through MiXCR, storing one row per CDR3 protein. The sample records 700,000 to 950,000 distinct CDR3 sequences, around 17% being singletons. The rearrangement joins TRBV7-8 to TRBJ2-1, with 7 positions matching TRBD1. The receptor was isolated from a male patient younger than 18 who had a stem cell transplant for acute lymphoblastic leukemia, so the T cells may come from the graft donor. The material was PBMCs, mostly from graft donor cells, obtained 360 days after TCRalphabeta/CD19-depleted stem cell transplant. The chain's CDR3 is CASSLNPGGVRSSYNEQFF. The CDR3 region has the DNA TGTGCCAGCAGCTTAAACCCAGGGGGAGTGAGAAGCTCCTACAATGAGCAGTTCTTC. The full variable domain, in which reference TRBV7-8 and TRBJ2-1 provide the parts outside the CDR3, is GAGVSQSPRYKVAKRGQDVALRCDPISGHVSLFWYQQALGQGPEFLTYFQNEAQLDKSGLPSDRFFAERPEGSVSTLKIQRTQQEDSAVYLCASSLNPGGVRSSYNEQFFGPGTRLTVL.